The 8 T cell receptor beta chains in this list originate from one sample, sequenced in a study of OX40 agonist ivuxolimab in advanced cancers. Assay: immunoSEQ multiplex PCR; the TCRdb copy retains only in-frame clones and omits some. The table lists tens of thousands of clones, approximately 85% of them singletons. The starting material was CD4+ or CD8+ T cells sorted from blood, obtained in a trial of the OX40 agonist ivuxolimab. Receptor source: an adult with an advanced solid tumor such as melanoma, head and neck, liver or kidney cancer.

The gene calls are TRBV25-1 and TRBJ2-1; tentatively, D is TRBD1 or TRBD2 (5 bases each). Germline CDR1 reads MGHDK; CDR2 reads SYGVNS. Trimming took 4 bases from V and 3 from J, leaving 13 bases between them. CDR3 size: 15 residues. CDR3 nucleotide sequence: TGTGCCAGCAGTGGGGAGACAGTTTTCTACAATGAGCAGTTCTTC. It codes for CASSGETVFYNEQFF.

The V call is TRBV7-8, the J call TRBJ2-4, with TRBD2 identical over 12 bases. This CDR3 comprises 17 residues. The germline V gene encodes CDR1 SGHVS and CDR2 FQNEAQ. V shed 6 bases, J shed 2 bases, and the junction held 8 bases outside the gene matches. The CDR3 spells CASSVGLAGIPKNIQYF. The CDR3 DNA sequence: TGTGCCAGCAGTGTTGGACTAGCGGGAATACCCAAAAACATTCAGTACTTC. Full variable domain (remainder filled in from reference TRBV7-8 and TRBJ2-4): GAGVSQSPRYKVAKRGQDVALRCDPISGHVSLFWYQQALGQGPEFLTYFQNEAQLDKSGLPSDRFFAERPEGSVSTLKIQRTQQEDSAVYLCASSVGLAGIPKNIQYFGAGTRLSVL.

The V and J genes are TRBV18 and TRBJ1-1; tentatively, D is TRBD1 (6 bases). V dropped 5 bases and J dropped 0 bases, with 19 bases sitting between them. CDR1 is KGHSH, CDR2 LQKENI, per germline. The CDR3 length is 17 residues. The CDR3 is CASSKTGQRLLNTEAFF. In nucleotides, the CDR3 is TGTGCCAGCTCAAAGACAGGTCAACGACTACTGAACACTGAAGCTTTCTTT. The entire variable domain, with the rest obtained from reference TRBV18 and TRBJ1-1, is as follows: NAGVMQNPRHLVRRRGQEARLRCSPMKGHSHVYWYRQLPEEGLKFMVYLQKENIIDESGMPKERFSAEFPKEGPSILRIQQVVRGDSAAYFCASSKTGQRLLNTEAFFGQGTRLTVV.

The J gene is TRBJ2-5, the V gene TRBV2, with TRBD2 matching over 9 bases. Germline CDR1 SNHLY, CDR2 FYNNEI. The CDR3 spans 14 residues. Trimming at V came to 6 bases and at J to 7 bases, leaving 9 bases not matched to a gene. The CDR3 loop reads CASRASGTAGTQYF. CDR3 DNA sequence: TGTGCCAGCAGGGCTAGCGGGACCGCTGGGACCCAGTACTTC.

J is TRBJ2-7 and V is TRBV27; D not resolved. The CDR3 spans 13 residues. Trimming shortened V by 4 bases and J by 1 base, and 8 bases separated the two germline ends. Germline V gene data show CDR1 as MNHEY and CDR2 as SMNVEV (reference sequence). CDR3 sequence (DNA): TGTGCCAGCAGTTCCCCTTATTCCTACGAGCAGTACTTC. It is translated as CASSSPYSYEQYF.

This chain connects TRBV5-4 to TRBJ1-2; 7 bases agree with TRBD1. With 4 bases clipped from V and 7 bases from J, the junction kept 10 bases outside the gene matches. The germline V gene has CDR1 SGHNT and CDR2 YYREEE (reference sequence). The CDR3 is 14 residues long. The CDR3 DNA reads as TGTGCCAGCAGCCTGGGAGGGGGCCGATCTGGCTACACCTTC. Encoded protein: CASSLGGGRSGYTF.

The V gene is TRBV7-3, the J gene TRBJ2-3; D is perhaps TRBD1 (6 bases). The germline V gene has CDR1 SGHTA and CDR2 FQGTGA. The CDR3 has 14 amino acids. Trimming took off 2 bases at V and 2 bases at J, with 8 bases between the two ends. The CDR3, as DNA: TGTGCCAGCAGCTTAGGGACACTCACAGATACGCAGTATTTT. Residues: CASSLGTLTDTQYF.

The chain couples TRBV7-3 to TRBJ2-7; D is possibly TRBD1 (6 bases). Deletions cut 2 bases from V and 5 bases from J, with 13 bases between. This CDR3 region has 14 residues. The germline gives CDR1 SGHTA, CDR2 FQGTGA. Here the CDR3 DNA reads TGTGCCAGCAGCTTACAGGGGACGTGGAACGAGCAGTACTTC. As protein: CASSLQGTWNEQYF. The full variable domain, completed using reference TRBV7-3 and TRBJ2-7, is GAGVSQTPSNKVTEKGKYVELRCDPISGHTALYWYRQSLGQGPEFLIYFQGTGAADDSGLPNDRFFAVRPEGSVSTLKIQRTERGDSAVYLCASSLQGTWNEQYFGPGTRLTVT.